This is a list of T cell receptor beta chains from one sample in a study of metastatic and nonmetastatic thyroid tumors. TCRdb re-processed the PCR reads through MiXCR. The repertoire holds more than 15,000 clones, with roughly 26% as singletons. Material for sequencing was tumor tissue. All receptors derive from a female donor with papillary thyroid cancer or a benign thyroid nodule (not recorded which). Some clones in this sample may be carry-over from other donors' samples. Both conserved end residues are part of each CDR3. The D gene is left open where the match is weak. Clone size is not always given. Where it is, it says once, few, many or a class for expanded clones.

size: -
J: TRBJ2-7
D: -
V: TRBV20-1
DNA: TGCAGTGCCGGTGAGCTAGCCCCCTACGAGCAGTACTTC
CDR3: CSAGELAPYEQYF

size: many
J: TRBJ2-5
D: -
V: TRBV7-2
DNA: TGTGCCAGCAGCCCCGGGCGATTCCAAGAGACCCAGTACTTC
CDR3: CASSPGRFQETQYF

size: many
J: TRBJ2-7
D: -
V: TRBV13
DNA: TGTGCCAGCGGCGGGCCCAGCTCCTACGAGCAGTACTTC
CDR3: CASGGPSSYEQYF

size: -
J: TRBJ1-6
D: -
V: TRBV20-1
DNA: TGCAGTGCTAGACAGACCTATAATTCACCCCTCCACTTT
CDR3: CSARQTYNSPLHF

size: -
J: TRBJ2-3
D: -
V: TRBV10-3
DNA: TGTGCCATCATTGACGAGGGTACAGATACGCAGTATTTT
CDR3: CAIIDEGTDTQYF

size: -
J: TRBJ2-1
D: TRBD1
V: TRBV30
DNA: TGTGCCTGGAGTCGAAGGGACAGGGCACCCAATGAGCAGTTCTTC
CDR3: CAWSRRDRAPNEQFF

size: -
J: TRBJ2-7
D: -
V: TRBV19
DNA: TGTGGCAGTAGTACCCTAGAGGCGTTAAACTACGAGCAGTACTTC
CDR3: CGSSTLEALNYEQYF

size: -
J: TRBJ2-3
D: TRBD2
V: TRBV11-2
DNA: TGTGCCAGCAGCTTAGTCCGGGCTAGCGGGGCAAGCACAGATACGCAGTATTTT
CDR3: CASSLVRASGASTDTQYF

size: -
J: TRBJ2-4
D: TRBD1
V: TRBV7-2
DNA: TGTGCCAGCAGCTCAGGGGGAGACAAAAACATTCAGTACTTC
CDR3: CASSSGGDKNIQYF

size: -
J: TRBJ2-5
D: -
V: TRBV5-1
DNA: TGCGCCAGCATCCCCCCGGGTGGAGGCGAGACCCAGTACTTC
CDR3: CASIPPGGGETQYF

size: many
J: TRBJ1-1
D: -
V: TRBV6-1
DNA: TGTGCCAGCAGTGGGTTCGGGGTCTACACTGAAGCTTTCTTT
CDR3: CASSGFGVYTEAFF

size: few
J: TRBJ2-7
D: -
V: TRBV6-1
DNA: TGTGCCACAAGGAGCATCTCCACTTTCGACGAGCAGTACTTC
CDR3: CATRSISTFDEQYF

size: -
J: TRBJ2-5
D: TRBD2
V: TRBV3-1
DNA: TGTGCCAGCAGCTACGGGACTAGCGGGGGGGTTGGGACCCAGTACTTC
CDR3: CASSYGTSGGVGTQYF

size: many
J: TRBJ2-2
D: -
V: TRBV20-1
DNA: TGCAGTGCTAGAGGCCAGGGCACCGGGGAGCTGTTTTTT
CDR3: CSARGQGTGELFF

size: many
J: TRBJ1-6
D: -
V: TRBV11-2
DNA: TGTGCCAGCAGCTTGTCCCCCAGGGGTCGGGCAAATTCACCCCTCCACTTT
CDR3: CASSLSPRGRANSPLHF

size: few
J: TRBJ1-2
D: -
V: TRBV6-5
DNA: TGTGCCAGCAGTTATCAGCAGGGGTCTACTAACTATGGCTACACCTTC
CDR3: CASSYQQGSTNYGYTF

size: many
J: TRBJ1-2
D: -
V: TRBV3-1
DNA: TGTGCCAGCAGTTGGTGGGAGAACTATGGCTACACCTTC
CDR3: CASSWWENYGYTF

size: medium-sized
J: TRBJ1-4
D: -
V: TRBV20-1
DNA: TGCAGTGCTAGCGCCCCAGGGGCGGGTGAAAAACTGTTTTTT
CDR3: CSASAPGAGEKLFF

size: once
J: TRBJ1-3
D: -
V: TRBV30
DNA: TGTGCCTGGGGCGGAGACTCTGGAAACACCATATATTTT
CDR3: CAWGGDSGNTIYF

size: many
J: TRBJ2-7
D: -
V: TRBV28
DNA: TGTGCCAGCAGTGGCACAGGTGCCTACGAGCAGTACTTC
CDR3: CASSGTGAYEQYF

size: medium-sized
J: TRBJ2-7
D: -
V: TRBV9
DNA: TGTGCCAGCAGCCTTCATGGCGCCTCCTACGAGCAGTACTTC
CDR3: CASSLHGASYEQYF

size: few
J: TRBJ1-3
D: -
V: TRBV28
DNA: TGTGCCAGCAGTTTGGCCAGCCCCTCTGGAAACACCATATATTTT
CDR3: CASSLASPSGNTIYF

size: many
J: TRBJ2-5
D: -
V: TRBV6-1
DNA: TGTGCCAGCAGTTGGATGGGGGGGCCAGAGACCCAGTACTTC
CDR3: CASSWMGGPETQYF